A single sample is the source of the 16 T cell receptor beta chains below, sequenced in a study of T cells in localized non-small cell lung cancer. Libraries were prepared by immunoSEQ multiplex PCR; TCRdb keeps only in-frame clonotypes and omits some of them. Of about 25,000 clones listed, around 90% are singletons. The source was peripheral blood, collected before any cancer treatment. These receptors were obtained from a woman aged 35 to 75 with stage I lung adenocarcinoma.

This clone was seen a single time. The chain is built from TRBV11-3 and TRBJ2-1, with D perhaps matching TRBD1 (5 bases). Germline CDR1 is SGHNT and CDR2 is YENEEA. This CDR3 has 12 amino acids. V dropped 3 bases and J dropped 5 bases, with 5 bases sitting between them. The CDR3 protein is CASSLTDNEQFF. The CDR3 DNA follows: TGTGCCAGCAGCTTGACAGACAATGAGCAGTTCTTC.

The rearrangement links TRBV28 to TRBJ1-3; D is unclear. Germline V gives CDR1 MDHEN, CDR2 SYDVKM. V lost 3 bases to trimming and J lost 8 bases, with 26 bases between them. This CDR3 is built from 18 residues. The CDR3 is CASSFPTAVIREGDTIYF. For the CDR3, the DNA is TGTGCCAGCAGTTTCCCCACCGCAGTGATACGGGAGGGTGACACCATATATTTT.

V usage is TRBV28 and J usage is TRBJ2-1; 9 nucleotides match TRBD2. The CDR3 is 16 amino acids. Unmatched junction bases numbered 14, after V lost 4 bases and J lost 10 bases. CDR1 and CDR2 (germline): MDHEN, SYDVKM. The CDR3 DNA follows: TGTGCCAGCAGTTCTAGCCGACTAGCGGCCCTAAGGGAGCAGTTCTTC. Its translation is CASSSSRLAALREQFF.

This sequence joins TRBV5-1 and TRBJ2-1, with D possibly TRBD2 on 5 matching bases. Germline values: CDR1 SGHRS, CDR2 YFSETQ. The CDR3 sequence is 15 residues long. V shed 0 bases and J shed 9 bases, with 16 bases lying between them. This CDR3 reads CASSLVGVEESEQFF. As DNA, the CDR3 is TGCGCCAGCAGCTTGGTCGGGGTGGAGGAGAGTGAGCAGTTCTTC.

This rearrangement joins TRBV5-4 to TRBJ2-7; the D gene is possibly TRBD2 (6 bases). There are 13 residues in the CDR3. V lost 4 bases, J lost 3 bases, and 11 bases lay in between. CDR1 SGHNT and CDR2 YYREEE come from the germline V gene (reference sequence). The CDR3 DNA is TGTGCCAGCAGCCGGGATAGCGGCTACGAGCAGTACTTC. It translates to CASSRDSGYEQYF.

This chain links TRBV5-1 with TRBJ2-5; TRBD2 agrees at 12 bases. CDR1 and CDR2 (germline): SGHRS, YFSETQ. The J segment lost 4 bases and the V segment lost 4 bases, leaving 2 bases of the junction unmatched. The CDR3 covers 14 residues. Written as DNA, the CDR3 is TGCGCCAGCAGCGCGACTAGCGGGAGAGAGACCCAGTACTTC. Residues: CASSATSGRETQYF.

Concerning this clone itself: Other DNA sequences in the same sample also yield this CDR3. This chain links TRBV29-1 with TRBJ1-1, with D unresolved. The CDR3 length is 12 residues. V gave up 4 bases and J gave up 0 bases, with 6 bases separating them. Germline loops: CDR1 SQVTM, CDR2 ANQGSEA. CDR3 region: CSVAPMNTEAFF. The CDR3 DNA reads TGCAGCGTTGCACCCATGAACACTGAAGCTTTCTTT.

V is TRBV5-1 and J is TRBJ2-3; 8 bases agree with TRBD2. Trimming took 2 bases from V and 0 from J; bases not matched to a gene: 5. The CDR3 runs 16 residues. Per germline, CDR1 SGHRS and CDR2 YFSETQ. The CDR3 reads CASSFMPSGSTDTQYF. CDR3 nucleotide sequence: TGCGCCAGCAGCTTTATGCCTAGCGGGAGCACAGATACGCAGTATTTT.

The chain carries TRBV12-1 and TRBJ1-1. TRBV12-1 is given as a pseudogene. The CDR3 has 17 residues. In nucleotides, the CDR3 is TGTGCCAGCAGCCTACGAAGGGGGGGGAAACGGGACACTGAAGCTTTCTTT. Translating gives CASSLRRGGKRDTEAFF.

This clone was seen once. This chain joins TRBV6-1 and TRBJ1-2; D unclear. V was shortened by 1 base and J by 1 base, with 7 bases between the two germline ends. The germline V gene has CDR1 MNHNS and CDR2 SASEGT. CDR3 length equals 14 residues. Here the CDR3 DNA reads TGTGCCAGCAGTGAAGGTGCAAGTAACTATGGCTACACCTTC. Amino acids: CASSEGASNYGYTF.

V usage is TRBV18 and J usage is TRBJ2-1, with D unclear. The germline V and J ends were trimmed by 3 bases and 0 bases, with 9 bases remaining between them. Per germline, CDR1 KGHSH and CDR2 LQKENI. This CDR3 has 15 residues. The chain's CDR3 is CASSPDASSYNEQFF. The CDR3, as DNA: TGTGCCAGCTCACCCGACGCCAGCTCCTACAATGAGCAGTTCTTC.

The rearrangement joins TRBV18 to TRBJ1-5, with 7 bases aligning to TRBD1. There are 15 residues in the CDR3. Per germline, CDR1 KGHSH and CDR2 LQKENI. V was pared by 0 bases and J by 1 base, with 0 bases of the junction left unmatched. This CDR3 is CASSPPGQSNQPQHF. CDR3 bases: TGTGCCAGCTCACCACCGGGACAGAGCAATCAGCCCCAGCATTTT.

J is TRBJ2-7 and V is TRBV18; D unclear. The ends were cut back, 2 bases at V and 7 bases at J, with 12 bases in the middle. Germline lookup yields CDR1 KGHSH and CDR2 LQKENI. The CDR3 length is 13 residues. The CDR3: CASSPSDTREQYF. The CDR3 bases are TGTGCCAGCTCACCATCTGACACACGGGAGCAGTACTTC.

The chain recombines TRBV19 with TRBJ2-3; TRBD1 or TRBD2 may be the D gene (5 bases each). This CDR3 has 14 amino acids. Germline CDR1 and CDR2: LNHDA and SQIVND (reference sequence). Trimming stripped 6 bases from V and 3 bases from J, with 13 bases between. CDR3 sequence reads: CASSHRDATDTQYF. The CDR3 bases are TGTGCCAGTAGCCACCGGGACGCGACAGATACGCAGTATTTT.

The chain employs TRBV20-1 and TRBJ1-2; D may be TRBD1 (5 bases). Germline CDR1 and CDR2: DFQATT and SNEGSKA (reference sequence). V lost 6 bases and J lost 12, with 14 bases in between. The CDR3 covers 10 residues. The CDR3 DNA reads as TGCAGTGCCCAGTGGGCAGGGAACACCTTC. Protein sequence: CSAQWAGNTF.

The chain recombines TRBV30 with TRBJ2-3; D uncertain. V shed 4 bases and J shed 8 bases, with 19 bases lying between them. CDR1 is GTSNPN, CDR2 SVGIG, per germline (reference sequence). This CDR3 has 14 residues. This chain's CDR3 is CAWTPDSGWGTQYF. The DNA of the CDR3 is TGTGCCTGGACGCCAGATAGTGGGTGGGGTACGCAGTATTTT.